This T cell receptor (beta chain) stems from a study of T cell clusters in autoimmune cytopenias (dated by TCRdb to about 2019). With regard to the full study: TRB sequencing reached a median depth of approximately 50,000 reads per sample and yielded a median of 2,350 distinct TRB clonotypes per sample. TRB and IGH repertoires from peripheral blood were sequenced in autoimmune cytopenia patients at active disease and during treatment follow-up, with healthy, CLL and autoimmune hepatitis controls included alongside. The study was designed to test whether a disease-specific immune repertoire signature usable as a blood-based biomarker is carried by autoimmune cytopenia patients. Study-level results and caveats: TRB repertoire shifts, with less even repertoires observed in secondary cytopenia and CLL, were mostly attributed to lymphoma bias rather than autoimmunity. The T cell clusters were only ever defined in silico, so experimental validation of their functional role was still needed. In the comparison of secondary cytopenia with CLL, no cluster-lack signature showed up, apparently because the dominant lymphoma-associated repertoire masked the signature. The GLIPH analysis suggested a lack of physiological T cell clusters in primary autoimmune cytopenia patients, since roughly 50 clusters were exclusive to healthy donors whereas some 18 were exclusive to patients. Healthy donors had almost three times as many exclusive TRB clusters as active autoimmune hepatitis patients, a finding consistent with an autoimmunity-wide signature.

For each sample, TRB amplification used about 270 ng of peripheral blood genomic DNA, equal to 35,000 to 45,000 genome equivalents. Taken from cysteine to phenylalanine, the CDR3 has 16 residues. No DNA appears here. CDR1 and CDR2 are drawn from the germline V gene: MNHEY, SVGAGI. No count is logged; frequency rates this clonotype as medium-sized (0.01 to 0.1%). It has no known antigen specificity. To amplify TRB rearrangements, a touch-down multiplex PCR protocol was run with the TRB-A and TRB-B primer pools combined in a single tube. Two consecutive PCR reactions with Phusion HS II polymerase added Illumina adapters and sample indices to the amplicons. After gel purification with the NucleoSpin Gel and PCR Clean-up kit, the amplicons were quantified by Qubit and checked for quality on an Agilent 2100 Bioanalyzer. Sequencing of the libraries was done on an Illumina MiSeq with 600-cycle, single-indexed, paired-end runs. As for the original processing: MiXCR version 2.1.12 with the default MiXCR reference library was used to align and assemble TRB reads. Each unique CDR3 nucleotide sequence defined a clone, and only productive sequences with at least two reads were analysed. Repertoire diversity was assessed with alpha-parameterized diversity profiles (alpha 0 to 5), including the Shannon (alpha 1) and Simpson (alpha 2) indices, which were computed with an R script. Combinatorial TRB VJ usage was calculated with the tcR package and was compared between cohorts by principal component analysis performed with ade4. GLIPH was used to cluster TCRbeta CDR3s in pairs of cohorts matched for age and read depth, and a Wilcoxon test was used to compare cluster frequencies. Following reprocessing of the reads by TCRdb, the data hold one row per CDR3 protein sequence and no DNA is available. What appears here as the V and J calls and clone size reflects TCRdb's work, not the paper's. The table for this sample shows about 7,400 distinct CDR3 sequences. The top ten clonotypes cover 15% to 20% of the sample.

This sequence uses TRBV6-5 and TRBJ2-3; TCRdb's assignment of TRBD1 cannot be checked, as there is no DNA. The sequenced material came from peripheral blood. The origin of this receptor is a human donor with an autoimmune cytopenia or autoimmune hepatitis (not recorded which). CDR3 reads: CASSSTGGLWADTQYF.